The entry below describes one TCR beta chain. CDR1 is SGHVS, CDR2 FQNEAQ, per germline. The germline V and J ends were trimmed by 6 bases and 7 bases, with 13 bases remaining between them. The CDR3 extends over 14 amino acids. Authors' processing steps: Amplification from reference gene primers served as the basis for estimated nucleated cell counts. TCRdb's table, derived via immunoSEQ multiplex PCR, lists solely in-frame clones and lacks some. V and J calls and clone size come straight from that table; D and trimming were deduced from the DNA. The repertoire has approximately 140,000 clones, around 83% of them found once; the top ten carry roughly 1.5%. The data were obtained in a study of blood T cell repertoires in COVID-19. Background on the study: Samples taken during acute and convalescent COVID-19 were collected in the United States, Italy and Spain. PBMCs, B-cell-depleted T cells, or T cells were the source of the cDNA or gDNA that made up the material.

The sample taken for sequencing was peripheral blood. The chain uses TRBV7-8 and TRBJ1-6; possible D gene TRBD1, 6 bases. This sequence originates from a human donor in a cohort sampled during active COVID-19. The DNA for the CDR3 is TGTGCCAGCAGAGGGACACGGACAAATTCACCCCTCCACTTT. It specifies CASRGTRTNSPLHF.